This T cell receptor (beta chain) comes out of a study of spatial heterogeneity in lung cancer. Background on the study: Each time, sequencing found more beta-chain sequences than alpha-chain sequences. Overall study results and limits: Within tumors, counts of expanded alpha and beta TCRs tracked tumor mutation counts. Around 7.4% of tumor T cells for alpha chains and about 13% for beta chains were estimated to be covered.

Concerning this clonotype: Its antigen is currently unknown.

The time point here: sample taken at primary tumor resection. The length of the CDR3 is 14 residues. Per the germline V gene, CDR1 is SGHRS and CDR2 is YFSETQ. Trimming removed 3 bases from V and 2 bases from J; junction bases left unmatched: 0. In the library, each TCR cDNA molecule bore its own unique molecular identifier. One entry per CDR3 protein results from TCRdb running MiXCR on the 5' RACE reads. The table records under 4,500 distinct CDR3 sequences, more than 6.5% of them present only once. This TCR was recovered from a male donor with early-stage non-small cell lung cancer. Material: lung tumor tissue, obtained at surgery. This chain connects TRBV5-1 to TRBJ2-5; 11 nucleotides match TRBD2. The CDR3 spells CASSWTSGQETQYF. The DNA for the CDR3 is TGCGCCAGCAGCTGGACTAGCGGGCAAGAGACCCAGTACTTC.